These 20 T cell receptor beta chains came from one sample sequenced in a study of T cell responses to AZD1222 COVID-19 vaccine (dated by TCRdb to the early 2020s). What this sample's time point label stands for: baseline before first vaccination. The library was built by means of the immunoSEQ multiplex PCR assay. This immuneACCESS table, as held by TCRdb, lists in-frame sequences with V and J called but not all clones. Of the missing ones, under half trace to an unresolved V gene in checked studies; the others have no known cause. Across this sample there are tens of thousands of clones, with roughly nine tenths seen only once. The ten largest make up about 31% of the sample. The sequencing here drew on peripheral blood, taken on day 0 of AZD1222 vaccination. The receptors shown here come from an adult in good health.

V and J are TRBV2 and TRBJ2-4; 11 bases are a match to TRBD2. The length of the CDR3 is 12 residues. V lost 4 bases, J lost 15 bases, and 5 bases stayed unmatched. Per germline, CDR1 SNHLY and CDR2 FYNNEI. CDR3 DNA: TGTGCCAGCAGTGTGGGACTAGCGGCTTTGTACTTC. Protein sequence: CASSVGLAALYF.

CDR3 residues: CASSPDRVSDTQYF. The CDR3 DNA is TGTGCCAGCAGTCCCGACAGGGTCTCAGATACGCAGTATTTT. This chain joins TRBV6-2 or TRBV6-3 and TRBJ2-3, with 7 bases fitting TRBD1. The CDR3 runs 14 residues. Germline V gene data show CDR1 as MNHEY and CDR2 as SVGEGT. V shed 5 bases and J 4 bases; nucleotides not matched to a gene: 6.

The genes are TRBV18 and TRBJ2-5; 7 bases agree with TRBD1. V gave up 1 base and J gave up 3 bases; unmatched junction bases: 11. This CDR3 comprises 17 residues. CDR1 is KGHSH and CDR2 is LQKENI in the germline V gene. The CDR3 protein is CASSPRSQGVVKETQYF. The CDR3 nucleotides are TGTGCCAGCTCACCACGCTCCCAGGGGGTGGTAAAAGAGACCCAGTACTTC.

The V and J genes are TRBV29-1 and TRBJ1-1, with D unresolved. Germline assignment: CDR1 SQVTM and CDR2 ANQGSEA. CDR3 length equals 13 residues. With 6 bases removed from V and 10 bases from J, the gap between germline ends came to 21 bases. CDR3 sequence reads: CSVLRTEPSRAFF. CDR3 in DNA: TGCAGCGTCCTGCGGACGGAGCCGTCTCGAGCTTTCTTT.

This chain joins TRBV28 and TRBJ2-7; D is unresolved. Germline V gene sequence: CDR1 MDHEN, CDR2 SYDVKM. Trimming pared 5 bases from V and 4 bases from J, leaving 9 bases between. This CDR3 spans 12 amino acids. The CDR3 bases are TGTGCCAGCAGTCCCCAGCAGTACGAGCAGTACTTC. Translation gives CASSPQQYEQYF. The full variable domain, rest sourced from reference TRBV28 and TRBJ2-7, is DVKVTQSSRYLVKRTGEKVFLECVQDMDHENMFWYRQDPGLGLRLIYFSYDVKMKEKGDIPEGYSVSREKKERFSLILESASTNQTSMYLCASSPQQYEQYFGPGTRLTVT.

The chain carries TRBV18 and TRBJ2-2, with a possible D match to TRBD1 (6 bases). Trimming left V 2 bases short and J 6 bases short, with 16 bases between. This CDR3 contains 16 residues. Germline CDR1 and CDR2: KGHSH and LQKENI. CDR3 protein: CASSPAQGELAGELFF. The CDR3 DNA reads TGTGCCAGCTCACCAGCACAGGGAGAATTGGCCGGGGAGCTGTTTTTT.

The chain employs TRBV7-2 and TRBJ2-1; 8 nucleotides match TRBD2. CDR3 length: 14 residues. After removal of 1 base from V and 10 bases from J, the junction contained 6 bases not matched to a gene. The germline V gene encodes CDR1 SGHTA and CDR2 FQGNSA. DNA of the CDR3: TGTGCCAGCAGCTTAGATACGGGGGGGCGGGAGCAGTTCTTC. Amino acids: CASSLDTGGREQFF.

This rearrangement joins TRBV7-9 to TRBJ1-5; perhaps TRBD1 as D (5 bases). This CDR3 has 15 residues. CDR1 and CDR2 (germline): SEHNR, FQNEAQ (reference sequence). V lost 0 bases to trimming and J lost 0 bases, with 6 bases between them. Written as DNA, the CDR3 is TGTGCCAGCAGCTTAGCAGGGACTAGCAATCAGCCCCAGCATTTT. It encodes CASSLAGTSNQPQHF.

In DNA, the CDR3 is TGTGCCAGCAACCAGGGGGCCGCAGCCTACGAGCAGTACTTC. As protein: CASNQGAAAYEQYF. The rearrangement uses TRBV5-5 and TRBJ2-7, with 8 bases identical to TRBD1. Losses at the gene ends were 6 bases for V and 2 bases for J; bases not matched to a gene: 7. The germline V gene encodes CDR1 SGHKS and CDR2 YYEKEE (reference sequence). This CDR3 has 14 residues.

In nucleotides, the CDR3 is TGTGCCAGCAGTTTAACGGCAGGCCAACTCGGGGAGGCTTTCTTT. Amino acid sequence: CASSLTAGQLGEAFF. The chain joins TRBV28 to TRBJ1-1; D gene uncertain. Looked up from germline, CDR1 is MDHEN and CDR2 is SYDVKM. The CDR3 has 15 amino acids. V was shortened by 2 bases and J by 11 bases, with 21 bases between the two germline ends.

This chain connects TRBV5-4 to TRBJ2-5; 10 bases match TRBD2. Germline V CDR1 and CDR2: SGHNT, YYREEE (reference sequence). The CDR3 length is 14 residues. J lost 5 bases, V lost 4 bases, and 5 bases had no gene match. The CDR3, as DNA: TGTGCCAGCAGCGCACTAGCGGGATCTGAGACCCAGTACTTC. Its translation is CASSALAGSETQYF.

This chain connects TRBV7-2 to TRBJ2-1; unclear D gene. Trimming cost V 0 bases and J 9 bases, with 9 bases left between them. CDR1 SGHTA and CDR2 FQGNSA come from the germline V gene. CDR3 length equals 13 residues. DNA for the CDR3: TGTGCCAGCAGCTTAGCTGGACCCTTTGAGCAGTTCTTC. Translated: CASSLAGPFEQFF.

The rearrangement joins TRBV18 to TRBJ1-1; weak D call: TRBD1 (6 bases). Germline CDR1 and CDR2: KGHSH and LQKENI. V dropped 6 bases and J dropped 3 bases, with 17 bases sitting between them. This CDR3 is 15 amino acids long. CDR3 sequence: CASSPTGFVYTEAFF. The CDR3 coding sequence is TGTGCCAGCTCTCCTACAGGGTTCGTTTACACTGAAGCTTTCTTT. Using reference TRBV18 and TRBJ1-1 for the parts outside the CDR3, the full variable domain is NAGVMQNPRHLVRRRGQEARLRCSPMKGHSHVYWYRQLPEEGLKFMVYLQKENIIDESGMPKERFSAEFPKEGPSILRIQQVVRGDSAAYFCASSPTGFVYTEAFFGQGTRLTVV.

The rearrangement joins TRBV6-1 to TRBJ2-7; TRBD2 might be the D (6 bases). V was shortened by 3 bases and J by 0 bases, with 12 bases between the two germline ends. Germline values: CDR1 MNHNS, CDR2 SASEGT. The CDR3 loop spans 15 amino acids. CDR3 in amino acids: CASSERDLSSYEQYF. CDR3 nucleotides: TGTGCCAGCAGTGAGAGGGACTTGAGCTCCTACGAGCAGTACTTC.

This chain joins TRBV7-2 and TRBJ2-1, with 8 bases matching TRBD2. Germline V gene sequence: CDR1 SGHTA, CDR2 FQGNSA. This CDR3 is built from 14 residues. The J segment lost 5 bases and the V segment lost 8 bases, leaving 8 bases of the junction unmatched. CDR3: CASLKREKDNEQFF. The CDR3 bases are TGTGCCAGCCTGAAGCGGGAGAAGGACAATGAGCAGTTCTTC.

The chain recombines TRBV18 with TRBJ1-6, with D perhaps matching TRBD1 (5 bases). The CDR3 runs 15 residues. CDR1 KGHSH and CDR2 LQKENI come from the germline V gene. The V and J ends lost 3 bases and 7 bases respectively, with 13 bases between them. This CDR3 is CASSPSGHQNSPLHF. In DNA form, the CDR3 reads TGTGCCAGCTCACCTAGCGGACATCAGAATTCACCCCTCCACTTT.

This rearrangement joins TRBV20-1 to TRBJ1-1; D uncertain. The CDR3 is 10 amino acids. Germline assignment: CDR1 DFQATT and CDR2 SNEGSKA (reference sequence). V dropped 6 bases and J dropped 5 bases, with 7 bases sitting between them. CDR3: CSAQTTEAFF. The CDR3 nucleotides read TGCAGTGCCCAGACTACTGAAGCTTTCTTT.

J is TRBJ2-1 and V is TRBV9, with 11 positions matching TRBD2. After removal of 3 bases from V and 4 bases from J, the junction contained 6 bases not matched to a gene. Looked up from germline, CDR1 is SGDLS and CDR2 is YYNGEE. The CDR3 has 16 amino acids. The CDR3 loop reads CASSAPGLAAYNEQFF. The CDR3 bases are TGTGCCAGCAGCGCACCGGGACTAGCGGCTTACAATGAGCAGTTCTTC.

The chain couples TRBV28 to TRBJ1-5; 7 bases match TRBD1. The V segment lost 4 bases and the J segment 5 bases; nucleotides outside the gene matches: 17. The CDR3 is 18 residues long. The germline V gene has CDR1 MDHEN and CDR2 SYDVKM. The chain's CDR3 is CASSSLGLGRGVHQPQHF. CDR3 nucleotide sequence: TGTGCCAGCAGTTCCTTGGGTCTCGGCAGGGGGGTGCATCAGCCCCAGCATTTT.

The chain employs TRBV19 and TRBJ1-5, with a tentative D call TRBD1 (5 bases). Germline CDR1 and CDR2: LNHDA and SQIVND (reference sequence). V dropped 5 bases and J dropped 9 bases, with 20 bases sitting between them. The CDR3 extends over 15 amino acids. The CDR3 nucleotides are TGTGCCAGTAGTCATGCGGGCAGGGAGATACGGCCCCAGCATTTT. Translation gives CASSHAGREIRPQHF.